Listed below are T cell receptor beta chains from one sample, sequenced in a study of regulatory T cells in long-lasting Graves disease. TCRdb used MiXCR to reprocess the multiplex PCR reads, holding one entry per CDR3 protein. This table holds 350,000 to 500,000 distinct CDR3 sequences, approximately 15% found once. This same sample was also taken into another study, of T cells in Graves' hyperthyroidism and ophthalmopathy.

The sample was peripheral blood mononuclear cells (PBMCs), taken at new diagnosis, from a patient treated with antithyroid drugs. The source is a woman in her forties or fifties with Graves disease. The CDR3 runs from the conserved cysteine through the conserved F or W. Fields, in order: clone size, CDR3 length, D gene, J gene, V gene, CDR3 DNA, CDR3 protein. The D gene is left open where the match is weak. Only some rows state a clone size, as once, few, many or a class for expanded clones.

>few|13|NA|TRBJ2-7|TRBV6-5
TGTGCCAGCAGTTACTTCGGGGTGAACGAGCAGTACTTC
CASSYFGVNEQYF
>few|17|NA|TRBJ1-4|TRBV18
TGTGCCAGCTCACCACAGAAGGCGGCAGCAACTAATGAAAAACTGTTTTTT
CASSPQKAAATNEKLFF
>many|11|NA|TRBJ1-2|TRBV20-1
TGCAGTGCTAGAGGGAGTGGGGGCTACACCTTC
CSARGSGGYTF
>many|13|TRBD1|TRBJ1-2|TRBV3-1
TGTGCCAGCAGCCAACGGGACAGGGATGGCTACACCTTC
CASSQRDRDGYTF
>NA|18|NA|TRBJ1-4|TRBV18
TGTGCCAGCTCACCGAACAGTGCCGGGGCCACAACTAATGAAAAACTGTTTTTT
CASSPNSAGATTNEKLFF
>NA|14|TRBD1|TRBJ2-2|TRBV6-1
TGTGCCGTTCTGGGACAGACGAACACCGGGGAGCTGTTTTTT
CAVLGQTNTGELFF
>many|15|NA|TRBJ1-2|TRBV2
TGTGCCAGCAGTGAGCAGGGAGGACCGGCCTATGGCTACACCTTC
CASSEQGGPAYGYTF
>once|15|TRBD1|TRBJ2-7|TRBV6-2/TRBV6-3
TGTGCCAGCAGTTACGTTTACAGGGGCCATTACGTGCAGTACTTC
CASSYVYRGHYVQYF
>many|14|TRBD1|TRBJ2-4|TRBV28
TGTGCCAGCAGCACAAAAGGACAGGGGGGCATTCAGTACTTC
CASSTKGQGGIQYF
>NA|19|TRBD2|TRBJ2-1|TRBV20-1
TGCAGTGCTAGAGATCGTGAGACTAGCGGGAGTTACCCCTACAATGAGCAGTTCTTC
CSARDRETSGSYPYNEQFF
>few|14|NA|TRBJ2-2|TRBV3-1
TGTGCCAGCAGCCAGAGCGGGCACACCGGGGAGCTGTTTTTT
CASSQSGHTGELFF
>few|13|NA|TRBJ1-1|TRBV14
TGTGCCAGCAGCAGAACCAGGGGCACTGAAGCTTTCTTT
CASSRTRGTEAFF
>NA|17|NA|TRBJ2-1|TRBV5-1
TGCGCCAGCAGCTTGATGGGGGCCAGGGAATTCTCCAATGAGCAGTTCTTC
CASSLMGAREFSNEQFF
>few|15|TRBD1|TRBJ1-5|TRBV7-9
TGTGCCAGCAGCTCGACAGGGGGGTTGGGTCAGCCCCAGCATTTT
CASSSTGGLGQPQHF
>many|17|TRBD2|TRBJ2-7|TRBV11-2
TGTGCCAGCAGCTTAGAAGGGGTAGCGGGAGTTTCTTACGAGCAGTACTTC
CASSLEGVAGVSYEQYF
>NA|12|NA|TRBJ1-1|TRBV5-4
TGTGCCAGCAGCCAGAAGGCAGGGGAAGCTTTCTTT
CASSQKAGEAFF
>few|14|NA|TRBJ2-2|TRBV6-5
TGTGCCAGCAGTTCCGACCGGGGGACCGGGGAGCTGTTTTTT
CASSSDRGTGELFF
>many|15|NA|TRBJ2-5|TRBV9
TGTGCCAGCAGCGTAGCGGCGTCGTACCAAGAGACCCAGTACTTC
CASSVAASYQETQYF
>NA|13|NA|TRBJ1-1|TRBV19
TGTGCCAGTAGTATTTCTGTGAACACTGAAGCTTTCTTT
CASSISVNTEAFF
>NA|17|TRBD2|TRBJ2-1|TRBV6-5
TGTGCCAGCAGTTACACTAGCGGGGTACTCTCTAGGAATGAGCAGTTCTTC
CASSYTSGVLSRNEQFF
>few|15|NA|TRBJ1-4|TRBV5-1
TGCGCCAGCAGCTTGGACAGCCCAACTAATGAAAAACTGTTTTTT
CASSLDSPTNEKLFF
>few|15|NA|TRBJ2-7|TRBV3-1
TGTGCCAGCAGCCGGGGGACGGCGAGCTCCTACGAGCAGTACTTC
CASSRGTASSYEQYF
>few|13|NA|TRBJ2-1|TRBV6-5
TGTGCCAGCAGTTACTCACTTGTATTCGAGCAGTTCTTC
CASSYSLVFEQFF
>NA|15|NA|TRBJ1-1|TRBV19
TGTGCCAGTAGTATGCCCTCTACAGGGAACACTGAAGCTTTCTTT
CASSMPSTGNTEAFF
>many|15|NA|TRBJ1-5|TRBV4-1
TGCGCCAGCAGCCAAGAGGGGAATAGCAATCAGCCCCAGCATTTT
CASSQEGNSNQPQHF
>NA|15|NA|TRBJ1-2|TRBV7-6
TGTGCCAGCAGCTTAGTGAGGGAAGCTAACTATGGCTACACCTTC
CASSLVREANYGYTF